Sequencing of this TCR beta chain was carried out in a study of blood T cell repertoires in COVID-19. Study summary: The origin of the acute and convalescent COVID-19 samples was the United States, Italy and Spain.

The CDR3 is made up of 15 amino acids. Looked up from germline, CDR1 is LNHNV and CDR2 is YYDKDF (reference sequence). V was pared by 2 bases and J by 3 bases, with 13 bases between. In the study's own analysis: Reference gene primer amplification yielded estimated nucleated cell counts. TCRdb keeps only in-frame clones here, not all; method: immunoSEQ multiplex PCR. The DNA gave D and trimming, while V, J and clone size come from that table. The repertoire includes 75,000 to 100,000 clones, around 80% of them detected once, and more than 5.5% sits in the top ten. This receptor was obtained from a man between 45 and 60 years old with active or convalescent COVID-19. The V call is TRBV15, the J call TRBJ2-5, with D possibly matching TRBD1 (6 bases). Sequencing was done on a sample of peripheral blood. DNA of the CDR3: TGTGCCACCAGCAGACCCACAGGGAGCGAAGAGACCCAGTACTTC. It encodes CATSRPTGSEETQYF.